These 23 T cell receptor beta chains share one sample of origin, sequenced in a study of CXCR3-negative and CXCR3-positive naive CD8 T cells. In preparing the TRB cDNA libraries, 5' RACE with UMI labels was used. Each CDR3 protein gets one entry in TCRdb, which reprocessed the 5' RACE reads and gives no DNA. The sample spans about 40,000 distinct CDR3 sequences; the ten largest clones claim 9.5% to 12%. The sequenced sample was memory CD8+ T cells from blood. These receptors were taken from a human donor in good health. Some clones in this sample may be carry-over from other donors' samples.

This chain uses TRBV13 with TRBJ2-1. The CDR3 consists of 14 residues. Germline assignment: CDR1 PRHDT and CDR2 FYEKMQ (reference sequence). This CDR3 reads CASSLVEEGNEQFF.

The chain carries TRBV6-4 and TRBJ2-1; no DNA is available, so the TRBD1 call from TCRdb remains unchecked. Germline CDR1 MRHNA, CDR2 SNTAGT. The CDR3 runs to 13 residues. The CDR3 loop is CASSAGNYNEQFF.

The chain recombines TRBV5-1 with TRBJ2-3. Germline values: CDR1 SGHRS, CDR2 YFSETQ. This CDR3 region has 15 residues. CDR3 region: CASSFGLASTDTQYF.

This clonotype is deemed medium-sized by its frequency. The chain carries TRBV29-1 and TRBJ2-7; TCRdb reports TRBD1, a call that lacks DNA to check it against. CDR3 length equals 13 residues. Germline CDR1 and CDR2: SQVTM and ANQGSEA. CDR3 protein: CSVVERGGYEQYF.

Here the CDR3 reads CASSQGTAKTEKLFF. The chain has TRBV4-3 and TRBJ1-4; TCRdb picks TRBD1, but there is no DNA to check that call. The CDR3 covers 15 residues. Germline lookup yields CDR1 LGHNA and CDR2 YSLEER.

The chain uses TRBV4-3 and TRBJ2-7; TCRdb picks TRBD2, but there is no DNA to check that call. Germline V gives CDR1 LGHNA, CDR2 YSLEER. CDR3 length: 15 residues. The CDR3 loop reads CASSPTSGGLYEQYF.

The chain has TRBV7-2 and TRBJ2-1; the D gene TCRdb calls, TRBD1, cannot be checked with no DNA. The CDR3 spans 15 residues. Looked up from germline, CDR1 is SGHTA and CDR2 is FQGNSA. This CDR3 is CASSLIWDPYNEQFF.

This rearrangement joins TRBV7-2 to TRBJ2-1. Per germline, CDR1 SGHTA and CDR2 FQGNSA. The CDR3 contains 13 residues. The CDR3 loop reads CASSLPPQIEQFF.

The CDR3 spells CSVERQSQETQYF. The chain carries TRBV29-1 and TRBJ2-5; the TCRdb D gene call, TRBD1, has no DNA to confirm it. The CDR3 has 13 amino acids. CDR1 and CDR2 (germline): SQVTM, ANQGSEA. Looking up the rest from reference TRBV29-1 and TRBJ2-5 gives the full variable domain: SAVISQKPSRDICQRGTSLTIQCQVDSQVTMMFWYRQQPGQSLTLIATANQGSEATYESGFVIDKFPISRPNLTFSTLTVSNMSPEDSSIYLCSVERQSQETQYFGPGTRLLVL.

The chain's CDR3 is CSVLKIVREGYEQYF. The rearrangement joins TRBV29-1 to TRBJ2-7; TCRdb's D call of TRBD2 is untestable without DNA. The CDR3 length is 15 residues. Germline lookup yields CDR1 SQVTM and CDR2 ANQGSEA.

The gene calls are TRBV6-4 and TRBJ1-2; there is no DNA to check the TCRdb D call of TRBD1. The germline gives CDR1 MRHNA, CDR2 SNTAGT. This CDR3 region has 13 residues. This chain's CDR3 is CASSDRDRGGYTF.

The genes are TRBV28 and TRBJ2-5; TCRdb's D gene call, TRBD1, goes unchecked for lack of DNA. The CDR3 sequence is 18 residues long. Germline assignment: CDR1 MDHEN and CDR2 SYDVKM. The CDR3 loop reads CASSSRTGVLIREETQYF.

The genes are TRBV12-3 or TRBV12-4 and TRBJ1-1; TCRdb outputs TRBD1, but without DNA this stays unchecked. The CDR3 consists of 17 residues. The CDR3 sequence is CASSLEGWGRGNAEAFF.

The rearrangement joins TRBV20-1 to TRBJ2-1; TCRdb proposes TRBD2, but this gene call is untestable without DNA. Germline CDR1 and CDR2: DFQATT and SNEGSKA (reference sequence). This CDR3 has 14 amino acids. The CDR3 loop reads CSAGGLEAYNEQFF.

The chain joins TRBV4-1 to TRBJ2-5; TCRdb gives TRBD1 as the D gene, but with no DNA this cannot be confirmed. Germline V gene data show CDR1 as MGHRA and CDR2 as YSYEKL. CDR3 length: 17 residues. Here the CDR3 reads CASSQARATGGRETQYF.

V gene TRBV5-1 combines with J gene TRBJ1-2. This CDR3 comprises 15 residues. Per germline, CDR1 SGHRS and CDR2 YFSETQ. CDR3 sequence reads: CASSPSYGINYGYTF.

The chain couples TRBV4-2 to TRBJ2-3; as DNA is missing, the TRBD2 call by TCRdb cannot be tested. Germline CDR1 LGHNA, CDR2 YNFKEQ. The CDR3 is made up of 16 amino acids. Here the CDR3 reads CASSPEMSGGTDTQYF.

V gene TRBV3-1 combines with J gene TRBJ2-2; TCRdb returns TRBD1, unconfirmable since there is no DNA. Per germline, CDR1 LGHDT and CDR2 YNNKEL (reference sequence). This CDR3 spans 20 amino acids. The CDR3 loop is CASSQKNGQDRGPNTGELFF.

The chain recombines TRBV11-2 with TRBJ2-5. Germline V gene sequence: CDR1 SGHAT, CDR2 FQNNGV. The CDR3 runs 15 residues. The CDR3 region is CASSFVEENQETQYF.

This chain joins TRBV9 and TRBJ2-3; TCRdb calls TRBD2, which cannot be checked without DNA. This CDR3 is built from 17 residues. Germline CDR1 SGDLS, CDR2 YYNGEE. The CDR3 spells CASSVEPSGGATDTQYF. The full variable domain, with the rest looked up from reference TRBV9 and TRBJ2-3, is DSGVTQTPKHLITATGQRVTLRCSPRSGDLSVYWYQQSLDQGLQFLIQYYNGEERAKGNILERFSAQQFPDLHSELNLSSLELGDSALYFCASSVEPSGGATDTQYFGPGTRLTVL.

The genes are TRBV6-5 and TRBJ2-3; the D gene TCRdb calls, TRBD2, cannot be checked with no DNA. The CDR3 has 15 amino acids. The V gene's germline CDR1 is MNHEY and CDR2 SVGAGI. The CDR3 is CASSFSGGAADTQYF.

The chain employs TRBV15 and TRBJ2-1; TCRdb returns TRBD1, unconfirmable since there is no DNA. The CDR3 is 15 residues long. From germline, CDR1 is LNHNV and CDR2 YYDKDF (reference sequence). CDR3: CATSRSTDGYNEQFF.

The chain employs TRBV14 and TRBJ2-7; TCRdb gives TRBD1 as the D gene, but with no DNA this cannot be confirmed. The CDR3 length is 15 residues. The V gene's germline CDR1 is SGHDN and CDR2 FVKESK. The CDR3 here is CASSQDSPGSYEQYF.